This TCR beta chain was documented in a study of T cells expressing NK-cell markers. Study context: Each TCR beta repertoire originated in sorted T cells that were CD3+CD56+NKG2C+, CD3+CD56+NKG2C- or CD3+CD56-NKG2C+.

From the 5' RACE reads, TCRdb lists one entry per CDR3 protein and no DNA. The sample holds approximately 380,000 distinct CDR3 sequences. From germline, CDR1 is SGHRS and CDR2 YFSETQ. CDR3 length equals 15 residues. Sample: blood T cells: a sorted CD56 or NKG2C T cell subset, CD4+ or CD8+ T cells, or bulk PBMC T cells (not recorded which). The rearrangement uses TRBV5-1 and TRBJ2-3. This clonotype was obtained from a man aged 18-75 years in good health. The CDR3 region is CASSLGVAYTDTQYF. The full variable domain, rest sourced from reference TRBV5-1 and TRBJ2-3, is KAGVTQTPRYLIKTRGQQVTLSCSPISGHRSVSWYQQTPGQGLQFLFEYFSETQRNKGNFPGRFSGRQFSNSRSEMNVSTLELGDSALYLCASSLGVAYTDTQYFGPGTRLTVL.